This entry lists 6 T cell receptor beta chains sequenced from one sample in a study of OX40 agonist ivuxolimab in advanced cancers. Data came from immunoSEQ multiplex PCR; TCRdb stores just in-frame clones and leaves some out. The sample contains approximately 23,000 clones, around 88% of which appear only once. The input for sequencing was CD4+ or CD8+ T cells sorted from blood, taken in a trial of the OX40 agonist ivuxolimab. These receptors were obtained from an adult with an advanced solid tumor such as melanoma, head and neck, liver or kidney cancer.

The chain carries TRBV21-1 and TRBJ1-2; the table's D call TRBD1 went unverified against the DNA. TRBV21-1 is an annotated pseudogene. The length of the CDR3 is 19 residues. The DNA for the CDR3 is TGTGCCAGCAGCAAAACTACAGGGGTAAATCTACCGCCTAACTATGGCTACACCTTC. Translation: CASSKTTGVNLPPNYGYTF.

With respect to this clone: One junction end does not reproduce the germline sequence, and a read error may be involved. The rearrangement uses TRBV5-3 and TRBJ1-1, with TRBD1 matching over 11 bases. TRBV5-3 qualifies as an ORF whose function is uncertain. This CDR3 region has 15 residues. The CDR3 sequence is CASSERTGGFTEAFF. The CDR3 nucleotides are TGCGCCAGCAGCGAAAGGACAGGGGGCTTCACTGAAGCTTTCTTT.

J is TRBJ2-1 and V is TRBV13; 8 bases map to TRBD2. The ends lost 6 bases at V and 6 bases at J; junction bases unmatched: 13. Germline V lookup: CDR1 PRHDT, CDR2 FYEKMQ (reference sequence). The CDR3 covers 16 residues. CDR3 coding DNA: TGTGCCAGCAGGCTTCTTAGCGGGAAGAGGGCCAATGAGCAGTTCTTC. It yields the protein CASRLLSGKRANEQFF.

This chain connects TRBV6-5 to TRBJ1-5, with D tentatively TRBD1 (5 bases). The germline CDR1 and CDR2 sequences are MNHEY and SVGAGI. This CDR3 has 15 residues. Trimming removed 7 bases from V and 7 bases from J, with 20 bases in between. CDR3 protein: CASTHPRQGGQPQHF. The CDR3 DNA reads TGTGCCAGCACCCATCCCCGGCAGGGAGGGCAGCCCCAGCATTTT.

This clone came up a few times. The genes are TRBV19 and TRBJ2-3; 15 bases line up with TRBD2. Germline CDR1 reads LNHDA; CDR2 reads SQIVND (reference sequence). V shed 9 bases and J 4 bases; nucleotides not matched to a gene: 2. The CDR3 length is 14 residues. The CDR3 DNA reads as TGTGCCAGAGGACTAGCGGGAGGGCCAGATACGCAGTATTTT. Translation gives CARGLAGGPDTQYF.

The chain links TRBV7-9 to TRBJ2-7; TRBD1 is a possible D gene (5 bases). V lost 6 bases and J 1 base, leaving 10 bases between the germline ends. CDR1 and CDR2 (germline): SEHNR, FQNEAQ (reference sequence). The CDR3 has 13 residues. CDR3 in amino acids: CASRPTGSYEQYF. DNA for the CDR3: TGTGCCAGCAGGCCCACAGGTTCCTACGAGCAGTACTTC.